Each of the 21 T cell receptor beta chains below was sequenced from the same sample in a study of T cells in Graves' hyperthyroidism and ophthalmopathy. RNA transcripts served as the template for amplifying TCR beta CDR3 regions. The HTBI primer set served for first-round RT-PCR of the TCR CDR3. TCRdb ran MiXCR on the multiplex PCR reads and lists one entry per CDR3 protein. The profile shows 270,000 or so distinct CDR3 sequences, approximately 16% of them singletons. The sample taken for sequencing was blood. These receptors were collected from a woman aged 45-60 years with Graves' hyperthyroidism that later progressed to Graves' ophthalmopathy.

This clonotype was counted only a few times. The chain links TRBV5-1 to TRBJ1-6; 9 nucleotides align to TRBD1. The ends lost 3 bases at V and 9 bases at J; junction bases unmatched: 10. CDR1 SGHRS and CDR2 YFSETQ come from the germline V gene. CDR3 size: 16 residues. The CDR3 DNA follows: TGCGCCAGCAGCTCACAGGGGGCGCCTGGGACTTCACCCCTCCACTTT. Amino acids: CASSSQGAPGTSPLHF. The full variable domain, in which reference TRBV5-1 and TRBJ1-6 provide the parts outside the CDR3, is KAGVTQTPRYLIKTRGQQVTLSCSPISGHRSVSWYQQTPGQGLQFLFEYFSETQRNKGNFPGRFSGRQFSNSRSEMNVSTLELGDSALYLCASSSQGAPGTSPLHFGNGTRLTVT.

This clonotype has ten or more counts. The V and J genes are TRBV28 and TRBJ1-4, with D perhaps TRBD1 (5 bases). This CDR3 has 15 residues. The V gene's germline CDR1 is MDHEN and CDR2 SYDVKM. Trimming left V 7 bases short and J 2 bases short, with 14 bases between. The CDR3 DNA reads TGTGCCAGCACTTTCCCGGGGGACACTAATGAAAAACTGTTTTTT. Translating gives CASTFPGDTNEKLFF.

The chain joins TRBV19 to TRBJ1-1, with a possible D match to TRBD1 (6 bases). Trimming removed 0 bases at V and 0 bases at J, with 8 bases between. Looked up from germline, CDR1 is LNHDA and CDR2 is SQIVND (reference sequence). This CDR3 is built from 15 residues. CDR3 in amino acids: CASSIDPGVNTEAFF. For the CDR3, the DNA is TGTGCCAGTAGTATAGATCCAGGGGTGAACACTGAAGCTTTCTTT.

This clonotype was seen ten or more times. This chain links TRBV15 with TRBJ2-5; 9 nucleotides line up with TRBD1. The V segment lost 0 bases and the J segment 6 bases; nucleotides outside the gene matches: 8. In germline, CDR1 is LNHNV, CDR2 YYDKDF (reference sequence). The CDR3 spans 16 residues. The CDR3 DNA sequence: TGTGCCACCAGCAGAGATCTAGTGGGGACAGGGAAGACCCAGTACTTC. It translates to CATSRDLVGTGKTQYF.

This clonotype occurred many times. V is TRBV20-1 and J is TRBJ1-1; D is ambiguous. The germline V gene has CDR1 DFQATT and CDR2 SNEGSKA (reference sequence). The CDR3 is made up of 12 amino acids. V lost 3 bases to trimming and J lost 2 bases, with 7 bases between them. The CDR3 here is CSASTDNTEAFF. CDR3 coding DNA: TGCAGTGCTAGTACTGACAACACTGAAGCTTTCTTT.

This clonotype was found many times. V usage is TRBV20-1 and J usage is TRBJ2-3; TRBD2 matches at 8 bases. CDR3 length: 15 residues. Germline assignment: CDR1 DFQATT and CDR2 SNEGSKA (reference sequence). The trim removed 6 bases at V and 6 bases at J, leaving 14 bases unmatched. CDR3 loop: CSAPPGGLGFDTQYF. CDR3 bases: TGCAGTGCCCCGCCTGGGGGACTAGGTTTCGATACGCAGTATTTT.

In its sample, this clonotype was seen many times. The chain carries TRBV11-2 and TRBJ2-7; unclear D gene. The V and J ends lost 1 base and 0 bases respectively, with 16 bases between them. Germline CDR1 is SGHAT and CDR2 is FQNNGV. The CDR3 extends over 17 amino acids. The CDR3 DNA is TGTGCCAGCAGCTTAGTGTATACTATGGAGAGCTCCTACGAGCAGTACTTC. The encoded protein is CASSLVYTMESSYEQYF. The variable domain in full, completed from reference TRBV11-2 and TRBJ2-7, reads EAGVAQSPRYKIIEKRQSVAFWCNPISGHATLYWYQQILGQGPKLLIQFQNNGVVDDSQLPKDRFSAERLKGVDSTLKIQPAKLEDSAVYLCASSLVYTMESSYEQYFGPGTRLTVT.

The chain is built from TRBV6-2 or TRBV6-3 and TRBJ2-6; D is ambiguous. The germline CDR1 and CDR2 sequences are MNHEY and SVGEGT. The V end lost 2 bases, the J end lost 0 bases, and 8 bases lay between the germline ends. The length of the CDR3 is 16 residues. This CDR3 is CASSYRAGSGANVLTF. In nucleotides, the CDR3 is TGTGCCAGCAGTTACAGGGCTGGCTCTGGGGCCAACGTCCTGACTTTC.

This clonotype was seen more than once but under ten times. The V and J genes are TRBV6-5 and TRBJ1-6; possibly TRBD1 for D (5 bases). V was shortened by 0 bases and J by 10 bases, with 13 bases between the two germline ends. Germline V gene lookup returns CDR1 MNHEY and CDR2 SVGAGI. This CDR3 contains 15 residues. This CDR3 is CASSYSVSGESPLHF. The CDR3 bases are TGTGCCAGCAGTTACTCGGTATCGGGGGAATCACCCCTCCACTTT.

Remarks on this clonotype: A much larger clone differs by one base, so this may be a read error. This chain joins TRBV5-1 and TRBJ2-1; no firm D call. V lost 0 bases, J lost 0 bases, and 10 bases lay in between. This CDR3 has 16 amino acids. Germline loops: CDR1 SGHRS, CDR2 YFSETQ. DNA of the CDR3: TGCGCCAGCAGCTTGGCCTCGGGCCTCTCCTACAATGAGCAGTTCTTC. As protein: CASSLASGLSYNEQFF. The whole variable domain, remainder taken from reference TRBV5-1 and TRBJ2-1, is KAGVTQTPRYLIKTRGQQVTLSCSPISGHRSVSWYQQTPGQGLQFLFEYFSETQRNKGNFPGRFSGRQFSNSRSEMNVSTLELGDSALYLCASSLASGLSYNEQFFGPGTRLTVL.

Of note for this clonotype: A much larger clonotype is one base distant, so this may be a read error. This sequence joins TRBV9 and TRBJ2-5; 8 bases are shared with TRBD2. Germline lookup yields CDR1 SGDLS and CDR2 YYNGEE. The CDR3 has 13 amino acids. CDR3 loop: CAGSGGVQETQYF. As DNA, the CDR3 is TGTGCCGGCAGCGGGGGAGTTCAAGAGACCCAGTACTTC.

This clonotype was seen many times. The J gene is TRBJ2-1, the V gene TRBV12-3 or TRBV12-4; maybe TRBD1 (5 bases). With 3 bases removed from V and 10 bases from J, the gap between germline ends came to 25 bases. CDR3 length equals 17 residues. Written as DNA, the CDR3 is TGTGCCAGCAGTTTTCTACTGGGGCCCGCGCCCCCCGGAGAGCAGTTCTTC. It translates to CASSFLLGPAPPGEQFF.

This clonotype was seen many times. CDR3 sequence reads: CASSPPTETQYF. Here the CDR3 DNA reads TGTGCCAGCAGCCCCCCGACGGAGACCCAGTACTTC. The V call is TRBV28, the J call TRBJ2-5; unclear D gene. V gave up 6 bases and J gave up 5 bases, with 10 bases separating them. In germline, CDR1 is MDHEN, CDR2 SYDVKM. CDR3 size: 12 residues.

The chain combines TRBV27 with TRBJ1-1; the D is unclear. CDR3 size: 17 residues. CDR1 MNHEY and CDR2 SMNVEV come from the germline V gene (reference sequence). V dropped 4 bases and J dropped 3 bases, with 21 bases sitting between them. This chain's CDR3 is CASSSRGAFIGDTEAFF. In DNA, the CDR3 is TGTGCCAGCAGTTCTAGAGGAGCGTTTATTGGAGACACTGAAGCTTTCTTT.

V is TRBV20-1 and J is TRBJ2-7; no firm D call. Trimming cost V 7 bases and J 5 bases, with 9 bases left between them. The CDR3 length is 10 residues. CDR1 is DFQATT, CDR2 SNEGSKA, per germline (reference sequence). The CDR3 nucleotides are TGCAGTGTCGGACGCAACGAGCAGTACTTC. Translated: CSVGRNEQYF.

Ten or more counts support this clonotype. Written as DNA, the CDR3 is TGCAGTGCCAGTAATAGCAATCAGCCCCAGCATTTT. Protein: CSASNSNQPQHF. The V call is TRBV20-1, the J call TRBJ1-5; D is undetermined. This CDR3 has 12 amino acids. V lost 6 bases, J lost 0 bases, and 6 bases lay in between. Per germline, CDR1 DFQATT and CDR2 SNEGSKA (reference sequence).

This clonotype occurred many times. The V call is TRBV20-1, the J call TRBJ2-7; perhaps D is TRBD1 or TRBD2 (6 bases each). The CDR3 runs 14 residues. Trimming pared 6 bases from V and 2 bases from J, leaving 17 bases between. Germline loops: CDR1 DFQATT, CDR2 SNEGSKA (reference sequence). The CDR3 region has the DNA TGCAGTGCCCACTTAGGGGGGACGACCTACGAGCAGTACTTC. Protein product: CSAHLGGTTYEQYF.

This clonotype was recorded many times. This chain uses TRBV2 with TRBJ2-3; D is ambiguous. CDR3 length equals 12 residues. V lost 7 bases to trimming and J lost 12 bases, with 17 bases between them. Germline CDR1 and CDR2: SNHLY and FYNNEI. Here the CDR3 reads CASTTGSGVQYF. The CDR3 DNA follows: TGTGCCAGCACCACCGGTTCTGGAGTACAGTATTTT.

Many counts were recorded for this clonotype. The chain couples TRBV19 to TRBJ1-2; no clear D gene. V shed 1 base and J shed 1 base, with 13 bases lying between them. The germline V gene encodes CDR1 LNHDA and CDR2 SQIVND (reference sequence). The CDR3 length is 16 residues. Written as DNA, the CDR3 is TGTGCCAGTAGTATAGTCTACGCCGGAGATAACTATGGCTACACCTTC. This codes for CASSIVYAGDNYGYTF. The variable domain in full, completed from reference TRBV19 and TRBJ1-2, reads DGGITQSPKYLFRKEGQNVTLSCEQNLNHDAMYWYRQDPGQGLRLIYYSQIVNDFQKGDIAEGYSVSREKKESFPLTVTSAQKNPTAFYLCASSIVYAGDNYGYTFGSGTRLTVV.

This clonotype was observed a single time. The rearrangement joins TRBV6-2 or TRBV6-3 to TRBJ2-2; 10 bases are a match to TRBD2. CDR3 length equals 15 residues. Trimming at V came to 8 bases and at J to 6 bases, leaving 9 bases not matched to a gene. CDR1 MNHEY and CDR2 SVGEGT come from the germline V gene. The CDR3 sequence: CASLEREGGSGELFF. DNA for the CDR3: TGTGCCAGCCTAGAGCGGGAGGGGGGGTCCGGGGAGCTGTTTTTT.

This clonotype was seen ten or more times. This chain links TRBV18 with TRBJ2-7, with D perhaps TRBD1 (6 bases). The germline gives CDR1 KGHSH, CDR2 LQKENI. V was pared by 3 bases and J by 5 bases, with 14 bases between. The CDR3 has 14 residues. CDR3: CASSPNTGSHEQYF. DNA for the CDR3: TGTGCCAGCTCACCTAACACAGGGAGCCACGAGCAGTACTTC.